A single sample is the source of the 14 T cell receptor beta chains below, sequenced in a study of regulatory T cells in long-lasting Graves disease. Arm-PCR of CDR3 regions with iRepertoire HTBI primers generated TCR beta libraries. TCRdb independently ran MiXCR on the multiplex PCR reads; one entry per CDR3 protein. The profile shows approximately 350,000 distinct CDR3 sequences, 15% to 20% of them singletons. Noted time point: newly diagnosed GD, antithyroid drugs for less than 3 months. Extracted PBMC RNA gave rise to the TCR library. These sequences were also reported in another study, on T cells in Graves' hyperthyroidism and ophthalmopathy.

The material sequenced was peripheral blood mononuclear cells (PBMCs), taken at new diagnosis, from a patient treated with antithyroid drugs. Receptors originate from a woman aged 18-35 years with Graves disease.

This clonotype was seen ten or more times. The chain employs TRBV11-3 and TRBJ2-5; 7 bases line up with TRBD1. The CDR3 spans 18 residues. After removal of 1 base from V and 2 bases from J, the junction contained 13 bases not matched to a gene. Germline CDR1 and CDR2: SGHNT and YENEEA. The CDR3 bases are TGTGCCAGCAGCTTAGGGAGTCGGTTCCGGGACAGTCAAGAGACCCAGTACTTC. It is translated as CASSLGSRFRDSQETQYF.

This clonotype was seen many times. The rearrangement uses TRBV20-1 and TRBJ1-1, with no clear D. V dropped 6 bases and J dropped 1 base, with 12 bases sitting between them. Germline V gene sequence: CDR1 DFQATT, CDR2 SNEGSKA (reference sequence). This CDR3 has 13 amino acids. This CDR3 reads CSASPRANTEAFF. The DNA of the CDR3 is TGCAGTGCCAGCCCGCGGGCGAACACTGAAGCTTTCTTT.

This rearrangement joins TRBV9 to TRBJ2-3; D may be TRBD1 (5 bases). The CDR3 has 16 residues. Between the trimmed V and J ends, which lost 0 bases and 0 bases, there was a span of 11 bases. Germline loops: CDR1 SGDLS, CDR2 YYNGEE. The DNA of the CDR3 is TGTGCCAGCAGCGTAGGTAATACAGGTAGCACAGATACGCAGTATTTT. Amino acids: CASSVGNTGSTDTQYF.

At least ten counts were recorded for this clonotype. The gene calls are TRBV6-1 and TRBJ1-1; TRBD1 agrees at 7 bases. Germline CDR1 MNHNS, CDR2 SASEGT. V was clipped by 7 bases and J by 3 bases; unmatched bases: 11. This CDR3 has 15 residues. The CDR3 spells CASNSGQTWDTEAFF. In DNA, the CDR3 is TGTGCCAGCAATTCGGGACAGACATGGGACACTGAAGCTTTCTTT.

This clonotype was counted a single time. The V gene is TRBV12-3 or TRBV12-4, the J gene TRBJ1-3; maybe TRBD1 (6 bases). This CDR3 is 13 amino acids long. V lost 4 bases and J lost 4, with 8 bases in between. The CDR3 sequence is CASSYDRGNTIYF. The CDR3 DNA sequence: TGTGCCAGCAGTTACGACAGGGGAAACACCATATATTTT.

The sample holds many counts of this clonotype. V gene TRBV30 combines with J gene TRBJ2-1, with a possible D match to TRBD1 (6 bases). The CDR3 spans 14 residues. Trimming removed 4 bases from V and 5 bases from J, with 15 bases in between. Germline CDR1 reads GTSNPN; CDR2 reads SVGIG (reference sequence). CDR3 DNA: TGTGCCTGGAATCGGGACAAGGGCGACAATGAGCAGTTCTTC. Translation: CAWNRDKGDNEQFF.

This clonotype was picked up one time. This chain connects TRBV28 to TRBJ1-5; D remains ambiguous. CDR1 is MDHEN, CDR2 SYDVKM, per germline. With 4 bases removed from V and 0 bases from J, the gap between germline ends came to 16 bases. CDR3 length: 17 amino acids. DNA for the CDR3: TGTGCCAGCAGTTCCCCATCGGGTTATTATAGCAATCAGCCCCAGCATTTT. Amino acid sequence: CASSSPSGYYSNQPQHF. Complete variable domain (other parts from reference TRBV28 and TRBJ1-5): DVKVTQSSRYLVKRTGEKVFLECVQDMDHENMFWYRQDPGLGLRLIYFSYDVKMKEKGDIPEGYSVSREKKERFSLILESASTNQTSMYLCASSSPSGYYSNQPQHFGDGTRLSIL.

The J gene is TRBJ2-2, the V gene TRBV20-1; 10 positions match TRBD2. The germline V gene has CDR1 DFQATT and CDR2 SNEGSKA (reference sequence). CDR3 length: 14 amino acids. Trimming removed 4 bases from V and 3 bases from J; junction bases left unmatched: 2. CDR3 sequence: CSAKSGGDTGELFF. The CDR3, as DNA: TGCAGTGCTAAAAGCGGGGGGGACACCGGGGAGCTGTTTTTT.

The rearrangement links TRBV3-1 to TRBJ2-3; 8 nucleotides match TRBD2. Germline CDR1 reads LGHDT; CDR2 reads YNNKEL (reference sequence). The CDR3 has 13 amino acids. Trimming cost V 4 bases and J 8 bases; bases outside gene matches: 5. The CDR3 region is CASSRTSRTTQYF. CDR3 DNA: TGTGCCAGCAGCCGGACTAGCCGGACTACGCAGTATTTT.

This clonotype has ten or more counts. V usage is TRBV12-3 or TRBV12-4 and J usage is TRBJ2-2; D may correspond to TRBD1 or TRBD2 (6 bases each). V lost 4 bases and J 6 bases, leaving 12 bases between the germline ends. The CDR3 totals 14 residues. CDR3 amino acids: CASSYNREAGELFF. In DNA, the CDR3 is TGTGCCAGCAGTTACAACAGGGAGGCCGGGGAGCTGTTTTTT.

This clonotype has ten or more counts. The chain has TRBV18 and TRBJ1-1, with D possibly TRBD1 on 5 matching bases. Germline CDR1 and CDR2: KGHSH and LQKENI. The V end was cut by 3 bases, the J end by 4 bases, with 18 bases between. CDR3 length: 16 amino acids. The CDR3 loop is CASSPLDIQVGTEAFF. The CDR3 nucleotides read TGTGCCAGCTCACCCCTGGACATACAGGTGGGCACTGAAGCTTTCTTT.

This CDR3 reads CASSLRRESNEQFF. The CDR3 DNA sequence: TGTGCCAGCAGTTTACGACGGGAGTCCAATGAGCAGTTCTTC. This rearrangement joins TRBV27 to TRBJ2-1; tentative D call: TRBD2 (6 bases). V was clipped by 2 bases and J by 6 bases, with 11 bases between them. The CDR3 spans 14 residues. CDR1 and CDR2 from the germline V gene are MNHEY and SMNVEV (reference sequence).

This chain uses TRBV7-3 with TRBJ2-3, with D perhaps given as TRBD1 or TRBD2 (5 bases each). V lost 5 bases to trimming and J lost 0 bases, with 12 bases between them. Germline V CDR1 and CDR2: SGHTA, FQGTGA. This CDR3 has 15 amino acids. DNA for the CDR3: TGTGCCAGCAGCACGGGGACGGTTAGCACAGATACGCAGTATTTT. Encoded protein: CASSTGTVSTDTQYF.

This clonotype has a count of ten or more. The chain links TRBV27 to TRBJ1-2; D perhaps matches TRBD1 (5 bases). CDR1 MNHEY and CDR2 SMNVEV come from the germline V gene (reference sequence). The V end was cut by 0 bases, the J end by 4 bases, with 9 bases between. This CDR3 has 14 amino acids. The CDR3 DNA reads TGTGCCAGCAGTTTATCACTGGGACTCTATGGCTACACCTTC. Amino acids: CASSLSLGLYGYTF.